This T cell receptor (beta chain) originates from a study of control samples from healthy donors and cancer patients. The germline V and J ends were trimmed by 3 bases and 5 bases, with 21 bases remaining between them. Per the germline V gene, CDR1 is SGDLS and CDR2 is YYNGEE. This CDR3 comprises 17 residues. The repertoire was sequenced with immunoSEQ multiplex PCR; TCRdb's copy has only in-frame clones and lacks some. Of about 110,000 clones in the sample, 88% were seen once. The specimen sequenced was PBMCs. V gene TRBV9 combines with J gene TRBJ2-1, with D perhaps TRBD1 (7 bases). The sequence came from a woman between 55 and 75 years old with lung cancer. The CDR3 protein is CASSAEEGARRDNEQFF. The CDR3, as DNA: TGTGCCAGCAGCGCCGAAGAGGGGGCGAGGAGGGACAATGAGCAGTTCTTC.